This TCR beta chain was obtained from a study of cytomegalovirus exposure and HLA in healthy donors listed by TCRdb under 2017. About the investigation overall: An earlier analysis of 587 of the donors reported over 250 Gb of sequence data and 90 million to 120 million unique TCR beta sequences obtained from roughly 170 million T cells. An early release that covered fewer than 800 HLA-typed donors contained 250 to 350 gigabases of sequencing data and tens of millions of unique TCR sequences. Among the roughly 390 genotyped donors, about 85% belonged to the genetic ancestry cluster associated with self-reported Caucasian donors. The aim of the study was to test whether cataloging public T cell receptors could identify signatures of past pathogen exposure. The study used immunosequencing to profile the T cell repertoires of 666 subjects and linked those repertoires to cytomegalovirus serostatus. Besides the first cohort of 666 subjects, a separate validation cohort made up of about 120 different subjects was used. High-throughput TCR immunosequencing, statistical association of individual TCRs with disease status, and machine learning were combined to predict cytomegalovirus infection status. In a later analysis, previously published TCR beta repertoires from some 640 donors were re-analyzed and high-resolution HLA genotyping was added so that TCR occurrence patterns could be studied. In the later analysis, no new phenotypic data were used to find candidate immune exposures; instead, reliance was placed on TCR beta sequences and their occurrence across donors. To decide whether each TCR beta V gene segment behaved as functional or pseudogenic, an earlier analysis of fewer than 750 of the donors relied on high-throughput TCR beta sequencing. Alongside the repertoire data, information on donor age, sex, ethnicity and CMV serostatus was compiled. A later genetic analysis used genome-wide SNP genotypes for about three fifths of the roughly 700 donors, treating that subset as a discovery cohort. All discovery cohort repertoires had been generated using a single sequencing platform. HLA typing included class I and class II loci at four-digit resolution. Typing coverage varied by locus: roughly 620-630 donors for A, B, C, DRB1 and DQB1; more than 500 for DQA1; approximately 610 for DPA1; fewer than 480 for DPB1. About five DR-DQ haplotypes were handled as single units for association and clustering because linkage in the cohort was strong. On average, around 200,000 unique TCR beta nucleotide sequences were sequenced per donor among about 400 genotyped donors of the cohort, with 15% to 20% of those sequences being non-productive.

The library was built by means of the immunoSEQ multiplex PCR assay. The multiplex PCR relied on a mix of 60 forward primers for TCR Vbeta segments and 13 reverse primers for TCR Jbeta segments. A multiplex PCR assay on genomic DNA amplified the CDR3 region of rearranged TCR beta genes. The Illumina HiSeq System was used to sequence the amplified TCR beta libraries as 87-base-pair reads. As for the authors' bioinformatics: In a later analysis, tens of millions of unique TCR beta chains were counted across the 650 to 700 repertoires, and roughly 10 million of these chains were shared by at least two donors. To remove PCR and sequencing errors, raw reads were error-corrected and collapsed into unique sequences using a nearest-neighbor algorithm that merged closely related sequences. Alignment of CDR3 sequences to IMGT reference sequences was used to assign V, D and J gene segments. Each retained sequence needed at least a six-nucleotide match to both a V gene segment and a J gene segment. Rearrangements were called productive when the CDR3 lacked stop codons and stayed in frame with V and J; all others were non-productive. CDR3 was defined by IMGT convention, running from the second conserved V-encoded cysteine to the conserved J-encoded phenylalanine. In an earlier analysis of just under 600 of the donors, sequences lacking an unambiguous match to a single V gene segment were excluded. An earlier analysis of 550 to 650 of the donors classified V segments as functional when productive rearrangements were above 56.7% and as segregating when the standard deviation between donors was above 5%. To diagnose cytomegalovirus status from the catalog of TCR beta chain sequences, a statistical classification framework was built. In a later analysis, V and J genes were assigned by comparing TCR nucleotide sequences against IMGT/GENE-DB human TR gene sequences. In a later analysis, CDR3 sequences and most-parsimonious VDJ recombination scenarios were assigned using the TCRdist pipeline. In a later analysis, each TCR beta chain was defined by its CDR3 amino acid sequence together with its V-gene family, and reads lacking a unique V-gene family were excluded. To address suspected cross-contamination and a sequencing artifact, a later analysis removed several hundred highly shared, low-generation-probability nucleotide sequences. For each public chain, a later analysis derived a clonal expansion index from normalized ranks of inferred template counts within each repertoire. Generation probabilities in a later analysis came from a VDJ recombination model fitted to out-of-frame rearrangements, and those results were checked against IGoR. Hypergeometric tests were used in a later analysis to score TCR-TCR, TCR-HLA and TCR-CMV co-occurrence, with a repertoire-size bias correction applied to the TCR pairs. In a later analysis, false discovery rates were estimated by permuting HLA or CMV assignments 20 times. In a later analysis, co-occurring TCRs were grouped with DBSCAN, and TCRdist sequence similarity was added when clustering was performed within HLA-allele-positive subsets. Repertoires with fewer than 30,000 or more than 120,000 public chains were left out of co-occurrence clustering, as were five repertoires with anomalous nucleotide sharing. TCRdb holds this immuneACCESS table with in-frame rearrangements only. Some clones are missing; in checked studies, unresolved V genes explain under half, and the rest has no known cause. V and J calls and clone size come straight from that table; D and trimming were deduced from the DNA. This sample holds roughly 200,000 clones; under 85% were observed only once. The top ten clones comprise about 1.6% of the sample.

In total, 600 or so healthy bone marrow donors made up the cohort. Cohort members were all nominally healthy when sampled, although unrecorded immune exposures were likely present. The donor was CMV seronegative and belonged to the group of 350 or so seronegative cohort members. Every donor gave a peripheral blood sample, and the peripheral blood mononuclear cells from that sample were used for TCR beta sequencing. Genomic DNA was extracted from the blood cell samples with the Qiagen DNeasy Blood Extraction Kit. What the work shows at the level of the full study, not this receptor alone: A further reported finding was that TCR beta sequences accurately predicted the HLA-A and HLA-B alleles for most subjects in the first cohort. In an earlier analysis of under 600 of the donors, most TCR beta V segments were observed in productive rearrangements about 87% or about 30% of the time, broadly matching IMGT annotations. Sequencing depth was assumed to be roughly uniform across donors in the presence/absence analyses, though that assumption may not hold. Because some donors lacked HLA typing at each locus, the association tests relied only on the typed subset. In a later analysis, TCR association rates were found to vary across HLA loci, with the most associated TCRs seen for DRB1 alleles and the fewest for HLA-C alleles. In the study, some 160 TCR beta chains were listed as associated with cytomegalovirus. A few of the identified cytomegalovirus-associated TCR beta chains were confirmed in vitro to be specific for cytomegalovirus antigens. The classifier was reported to diagnose cytomegalovirus status with high specificity and sensitivity in both the original cohort and the validation cohort. Because the 87-base-pair reads could not distinguish some IMGT-functional V segments, including TRBV6-2 and TRBV6-3, those segments were excluded. A later analysis found that HLA-associated TCR beta chains were more clonally expanded and had lower generation probabilities than equally common non-associated chains. While some public TCRs were present in many individuals, most TCR sequences turned up only very rarely across donors. Because counts were too low, roughly 18 rarely observed V segments, including chromosome 9 orphons, were left out of the earlier analysis of 500 to 750 of the donors. An association between a missense DCLRE1C variant and V-gene and J-gene trimming of TCR beta chains was found in a later genetic analysis and replicated in an independent cohort. A later analysis associated approximately 17,000 TCR beta sequences with specific HLA alleles at a false discovery rate of 0.05. In a later analysis, several top co-occurrence clusters were reported to appear linked to parvovirus B19, influenza, CMV and Epstein-Barr virus. CMV serostatus was the only immune exposure information available for the cohort. The cohort was sequenced for TCR beta chains only, and without alpha or paired-chain data the features that could be detected were limited. The authors suggested that the approach could potentially be generalized to other disease states and immunological phenotypes. A group of highly shared sequence variants was considered likely to be a technical artifact of the sequencing pipeline. Linkage disequilibrium might explain the correlated functional status among segregating V segments, but an unknown experimental factor could not be excluded. Assigning TCR associations to individual alleles was difficult when HLA alleles, especially DR and DQ, strongly co-occurred. In a later genetic analysis, fewer N-insertions in productive TCRs were reported among donors in an Asian-associated ancestry cluster than the approximately 670-donor mean. Most CMV-associated TCR beta chains appeared to be HLA-restricted in a later analysis, and the HLA associations seemed to be driven largely by CMV exposure.

V and J are trimmed by 7 bases and 4 bases, and the gene matches miss 10 bases of the junction. CDR1 and CDR2, looked up from the germline V gene, are SGDLS and YYNGEE. Inclusive of the bounding cysteine and phenylalanine, the CDR3 is 14 residues long. Only the CDR3 DNA stays, 42 bases, in frame from base 1. Regarding this clone: Its binding antigen is unknown. The record has no base qualities; no much larger clone is one base away.

The sequence was obtained from a man aged 45 to 65 in good health and CMV-seronegative. The chain is assembled from TRBV9 and TRBJ1-2, with 7 middle bases fitting TRBD1. Sequenced material: PBMCs. At the DNA level, the sequence is TGTGCCAGCGCCCGACAGGGTGATCGCTATGGCTACACCTTC. It translates as CASARQGDRYGYTF.